The 6 T cell receptor beta chains given below trace back to one sample, sequenced in a study of spatial heterogeneity in lung cancer (dated by TCRdb to about 2019). General conclusions and limits of the study: The tumor nonsynonymous mutation count correlated with the number of expanded intratumoral alpha and beta TCRs.

Libraries were prepared through 5' RACE. The reads were generated on a NextSeq 500. TCRdb ran its own pipeline on the public reads, namely fastp trimming at Q25 and MiXCR clone calling, and kept in-frame beta chains. Rows with a matching CDR3 protein are joined into one entry that keeps the most common DNA and genes. The data table for this sample lists fewer than ten distinct CDR3 sequences. The sample's time point label is to be understood as: sample taken at primary tumor resection. These receptors' antigens are unknown. The sample consisted of lung tumor tissue, taken at surgery. The receptors were gathered from a male donor with early-stage non-small cell lung cancer.

Concerning this clonotype itself: This beta chain is a stray read from a library made for alpha chains; its abundance is not meaningful. The J gene is TRBJ1-4, the V gene TRBV11-2, with unresolved D. The V gene lost 0 bases and the J gene lost 0 bases, with 5 bases spanning the gap. The CDR3 is 15 residues long. Germline CDR1 SGHAT, CDR2 FQNNGV. CDR3 in amino acids: CASSLEWATNEKLFF. Written as DNA, the CDR3 is TGTGCCAGCAGCTTAGAATGGGCAACTAATGAAAAACTGTTTTTT.

The sample holds a few counts of this clonotype. In a library made to pick up alpha chains, this beta chain is a stray read with a size that means little. J is TRBJ2-3 and V is TRBV20-1, with 9 positions matching TRBD2. The CDR3 spans 14 residues. Germline trimming cut 6 bases from V and 2 bases from J; bases unmatched to any gene: 6. Germline V CDR1 and CDR2: DFQATT, SNEGSKA (reference sequence). In DNA form, the CDR3 reads TGCAGTGCCAATAGCGGGGGTGTCACAGATACGCAGTATTTT. This encodes CSANSGGVTDTQYF.

With respect to this clonotype: For a library built for alpha chains, this beta chain is a stray read; little rests on its size. This chain connects TRBV7-9 to TRBJ2-2, with TRBD2 matching over 9 bases. Per germline, CDR1 SEHNR and CDR2 FQNEAQ (reference sequence). CDR3 size: 16 residues. V gave up 5 bases and J gave up 4 bases; unmatched junction bases: 8. CDR3 protein: CASSPEVAGVTGELFF. The CDR3 DNA reads as TGTGCCAGCAGCCCCGAGGTAGCGGGGGTCACCGGGGAGCTGTTTTTT.

Regarding this clonotype: For a library built for alpha chains, this beta chain is a stray read; little rests on its size. The rearrangement joins TRBV5-4 to TRBJ2-1; either TRBD1 or TRBD2 may fit D (5 bases each). Trimming cost V 4 bases and J 9 bases, with 11 bases left between them. This CDR3 region has 12 residues. Looked up from germline, CDR1 is SGHNT and CDR2 is YYREEE (reference sequence). CDR3 in DNA: TGTGCCAGCAGCCTCGTGGGGGTTGAGCAGTTCTTC. Translation: CASSLVGVEQFF.

For this clonotype: Because the library targeted alpha chains, this beta chain is an off-target read whose size means little. V gene TRBV28 combines with J gene TRBJ1-4; the D is unclear. Germline CDR1 and CDR2: MDHEN and SYDVKM. The length of the CDR3 is 12 residues. Trimming cost V 7 bases and J 7 bases, with 10 bases left between them. CDR3 in DNA: TGTGCCAGCACCTTGGGGTTTGAAAAACTGTTTTTT. This sequence encodes CASTLGFEKLFF.

This clonotype turned up a few times. This beta chain appears as a stray read in a library generated for alpha chains; its size is not informative. The V call is TRBV6-5, the J call TRBJ1-1; D uncertain. Germline values: CDR1 MNHEY, CDR2 SVGAGI. The V end lost 5 bases, the J end lost 1 base, and 5 bases lay between the germline ends. CDR3 length equals 12 residues. The CDR3 DNA sequence: TGTGCCAGCAGTGATTGGAACACTGAAGCTTTCTTT. This sequence encodes CASSDWNTEAFF.